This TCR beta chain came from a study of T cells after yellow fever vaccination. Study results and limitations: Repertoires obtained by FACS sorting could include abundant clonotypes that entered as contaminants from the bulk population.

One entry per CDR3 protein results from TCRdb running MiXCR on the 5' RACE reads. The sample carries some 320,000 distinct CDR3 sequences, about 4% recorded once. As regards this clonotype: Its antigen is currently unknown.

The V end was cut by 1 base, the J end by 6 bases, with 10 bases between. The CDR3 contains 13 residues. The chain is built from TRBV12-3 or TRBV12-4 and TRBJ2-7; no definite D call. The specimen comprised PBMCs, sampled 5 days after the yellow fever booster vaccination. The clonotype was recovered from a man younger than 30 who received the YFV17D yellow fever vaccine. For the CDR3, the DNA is TGTGCCAGCAGTTTAGAGGGTCCAATCGAGCAGTACTTC. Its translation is CASSLEGPIEQYF.